This entry is about one TCR beta chain. This entry belongs to a study of shared clonotypes between healthy human individuals. Once extracted for a subset, genomic DNA was divided evenly among several immunoSEQ plates. The sorted-subset replicate PCRs were given roughly 190 ng DNA, which is tens of thousands of T cell genomes. The protocol was immunoSEQ multiplex PCR, while the TCRdb copy is restricted to in-frame clones and leaves out a portion. Seen here are more than 500,000 clones, approximately 95% observed once, and the top ten hold about 0.11%. CD45RO negativity and positive selection for CCR7 defined naive CD8 cells, a population that excluded terminally differentiated effector memory CD45RA+ cells. CDR3 size: 13 residues. The V gene's germline CDR1 is MNHEY and CDR2 SMNVEV (reference sequence). V trimming: 4 bases; J trimming: 6 bases; junction bases outside the gene matches: 5.

The clonotype comes from a woman aged 25 to 39 in good health. This sequence joins TRBV27 and TRBJ1-2; 7 bases fit TRBD1. Sequencing was carried out using naive CD8+ T cells sorted from blood. CDR3 coding DNA: TGTGCCAGCAGTTACACAGGGGAGAATGGCTACACCTTC. Translation gives CASSYTGENGYTF.